The 14 T cell receptor beta chains presented below share a single source sample, sequenced in a study of Ad26.COV2.S vaccination and SARS-CoV-2 variants. Treatment in this sample: roughly 18 received Ad26.COV2.S at low or high dose, single or two shots; 5 received placebo; per-sample allocation not given. Sampling happened 63 days after the first vaccine or placebo injection. The protocol was immunoSEQ multiplex PCR, while the TCRdb copy is restricted to in-frame clones and leaves out a portion. The table lists 350,000 to 450,000 clones, 80% to 90% of them singletons. Sequenced here: peripheral blood, sampled in a trial of Ad26.COV2.S vaccine versus placebo. Receptors were obtained from a person aged 18-60 years who received the Ad26.COV2.S COVID-19 vaccine or a placebo.

The chain joins TRBV14 to TRBJ1-6; D gene uncertain. The germline V gene has CDR1 SGHDN and CDR2 FVKESK. The V end was cut by 3 bases, the J end by 5 bases, with 8 bases between. The CDR3 extends over 14 amino acids. The CDR3 DNA reads TGTGCCAGCAGCCACTACGGAGATAATTCACCCCTCCACTTT. Encoded protein: CASSHYGDNSPLHF.

The rearrangement joins TRBV3-1 (or the pseudogene TRBV3-2) to TRBJ2-7, with 7 bases matching TRBD2. The V segment lost 0 bases and the J segment 0 bases; nucleotides outside the gene matches: 2. In germline, CDR1 is LGHDT, CDR2 YNNKEL (reference sequence). The CDR3 is made up of 15 amino acids. This CDR3 reads CASSQDGGGSYEQYF. The CDR3 nucleotides read TGTGCCAGCAGCCAAGATGGGGGGGGCTCCTACGAGCAGTACTTC.

V is TRBV12-5 and J is TRBJ1-1; TRBD1 is a possible D gene (6 bases). The germline CDR1 and CDR2 sequences are LGHNT and FRNRAP. With 2 bases removed from V and 4 bases from J, the gap between germline ends came to 17 bases. The CDR3 is 16 amino acids. CDR3 nucleotides: TGTGCTAGTGGTTTGCCCGGCGGGGGGCTCGGCACTGAAGCTTTCTTT. Protein: CASGLPGGGLGTEAFF.

This chain links TRBV6-1 with TRBJ1-2, with TRBD1 matching over 10 bases. CDR3 length equals 15 residues. CDR1 and CDR2 (germline): MNHNS, SASEGT. V lost 0 bases, J lost 3 bases, and 1 base stayed unmatched. The CDR3 region is CASSEADRGYYGYTF. The CDR3 DNA sequence: TGTGCCAGCAGTGAAGCGGACAGGGGGTACTATGGCTACACCTTC.

This clone occurred once. The rearrangement links TRBV5-1 to TRBJ1-2; TRBD1 matches 7 bases. Germline values: CDR1 SGHRS, CDR2 YFSETQ. This CDR3 is 13 amino acids long. V lost 9 bases, J lost 6 bases, and 11 bases stayed unmatched. CDR3 region: CATPDRTGHGYTF. The CDR3 DNA follows: TGCGCCACCCCTGACAGGACAGGTCATGGCTACACCTTC.

The chain employs TRBV7-2 and TRBJ2-3; 11 positions match TRBD2. This CDR3 is built from 16 residues. From germline, CDR1 is SGHTA and CDR2 FQGNSA. The ends lost 5 bases at V and 0 bases at J; junction bases unmatched: 4. CDR3 in amino acids: CASSPRLAGSTDTQYF. The CDR3 region has the DNA TGTGCCAGCAGCCCCCGACTAGCGGGAAGCACAGATACGCAGTATTTT.

In this sample, this clone turned up many times. The V gene is TRBV30, the J gene TRBJ1-1; D might be TRBD1 (6 bases). The CDR3 sequence is 18 residues long. V was shortened by 0 bases and J by 1 base, with 21 bases between the two germline ends. The germline gives CDR1 GTSNPN, CDR2 SVGIG (reference sequence). The CDR3 sequence is CAWSVLGGWSTKNTEAFF. In DNA form, the CDR3 reads TGTGCCTGGAGTGTACTAGGGGGGTGGAGTACCAAGAACACTGAAGCTTTCTTT.

This clone has only a few counts. The V gene is TRBV7-8, the J gene TRBJ2-5; TRBD2 aligns across 8 bases. The length of the CDR3 is 17 residues. Germline V gene lookup returns CDR1 SGHVS and CDR2 FQNEAQ. The trim removed 5 bases at V and 0 bases at J, leaving 11 bases unmatched. The CDR3 bases are TGTGCCAGCAGCCCCCGGGAGGGAAGGGCGTACCAAGAGACCCAGTACTTC. Protein product: CASSPREGRAYQETQYF.

The J gene is TRBJ2-7, the V gene TRBV11-2; D might be TRBD2 (6 bases). V lost 2 bases and J 0 bases, leaving 11 bases between the germline ends. Germline V gene data show CDR1 as SGHAT and CDR2 as FQNNGV. This CDR3 has 15 residues. CDR3 loop: CASSLMDYPSYEQYF. Here the CDR3 DNA reads TGTGCCAGCAGCTTAATGGACTACCCCTCCTACGAGCAGTACTTC.

This chain links TRBV10-3 with TRBJ2-2, with D perhaps TRBD1 or TRBD2 (5 bases each). The CDR3 extends over 17 amino acids. The V end lost 0 bases, the J end lost 6 bases, and 17 bases lay between the germline ends. CDR1 is ENHRY and CDR2 is SYGVKD in the germline V gene. This CDR3 reads CAISESGTGGRSGELFF. The CDR3 DNA reads as TGTGCCATCAGTGAGTCGGGGACCGGCGGCAGGTCCGGGGAGCTGTTTTTT.

This rearrangement joins TRBV9 to TRBJ1-1, with unresolved D. From germline, CDR1 is SGDLS and CDR2 YYNGEE. The CDR3 contains 13 residues. Trimming removed 3 bases at V and 5 bases at J, with 11 bases between. CDR3 DNA sequence: TGTGCCAGCAGCGGGCTCTTCGGGACTGAAGCTTTCTTT. Translated: CASSGLFGTEAFF. Complete variable domain (other parts from reference TRBV9 and TRBJ1-1): DSGVTQTPKHLITATGQRVTLRCSPRSGDLSVYWYQQSLDQGLQFLIQYYNGEERAKGNILERFSAQQFPDLHSELNLSSLELGDSALYFCASSGLFGTEAFFGQGTRLTVV.

The genes are TRBV3-1 (or the pseudogene TRBV3-2) and TRBJ1-2, with a tentative D call TRBD1 (6 bases). CDR1 is LGHDT and CDR2 is YNNKEL in the germline V gene (reference sequence). Between the trimmed V and J ends, which lost 4 bases and 8 bases, there was a span of 14 bases. CDR3 length: 13 residues. This CDR3 reads CASSPQGRGGYTF. CDR3 coding DNA: TGTGCCAGCAGCCCTCAAGGCAGGGGCGGCTACACCTTC.

The gene calls are TRBV4-1 and TRBJ1-5; D uncertain. Germline assignment: CDR1 MGHRA and CDR2 YSYEKL. CDR3 size: 15 residues. Trimming took off 0 bases at V and 6 bases at J, with 12 bases between the two ends. CDR3 bases: TGCGCCAGCAGCCAAGAAGGGAGGGTCCCTCAGCCCCAGCATTTT. This gives the protein CASSQEGRVPQPQHF.

Comments on this clone: Germline is not matched at one junction end, which may reflect a read error. The chain has TRBV3-1 (or the pseudogene TRBV3-2) and TRBJ1-1; D gene ambiguous. The CDR3 has 12 residues. CDR1 and CDR2 (germline): LGHDT, YNNKEL (reference sequence). The chain's CDR3 is CASTQGWGYAFF. Written as DNA, the CDR3 is TGTGCCAGCACCCAAGGGTGGGGTTACGCTTTCTTT.